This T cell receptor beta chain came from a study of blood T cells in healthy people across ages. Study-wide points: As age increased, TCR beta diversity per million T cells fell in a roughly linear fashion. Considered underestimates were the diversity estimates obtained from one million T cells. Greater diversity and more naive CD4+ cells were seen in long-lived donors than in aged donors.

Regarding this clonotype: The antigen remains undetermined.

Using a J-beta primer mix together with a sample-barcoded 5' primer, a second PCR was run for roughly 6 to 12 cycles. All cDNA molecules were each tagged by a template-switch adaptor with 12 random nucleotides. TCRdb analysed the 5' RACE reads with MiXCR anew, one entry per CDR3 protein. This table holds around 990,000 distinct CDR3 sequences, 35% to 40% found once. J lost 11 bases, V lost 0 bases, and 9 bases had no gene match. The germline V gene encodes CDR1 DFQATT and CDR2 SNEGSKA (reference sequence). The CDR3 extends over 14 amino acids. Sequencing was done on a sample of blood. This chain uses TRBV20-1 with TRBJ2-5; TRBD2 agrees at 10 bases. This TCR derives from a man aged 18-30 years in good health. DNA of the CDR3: TGCAGTGCTAGAGATCACCTAGCGGGGGATGAGCAGTACTTC. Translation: CSARDHLAGDEQYF.